This TCR beta chain appears in the sequencing data of a study of cytomegalovirus exposure and HLA in healthy donors. Findings and caveats of the study: A later analysis found that most CMV-associated TCR beta chains appeared HLA-restricted. Information on immune exposure was restricted to one variable (CMV serostatus).

The study ran its PCR with 60 Vbeta and 13 Jbeta primers. Clones were read by immunoSEQ multiplex PCR, and TCRdb kept only the in-frame ones, dropping some. The sample holds 45,000 to 60,000 clones. Comments on this clone: The target antigen is unknown.

V was clipped by 4 bases and J by 5 bases; unmatched bases: 2. Germline V CDR1 and CDR2: SGHNT, YYREEE (reference sequence). This CDR3 spans 14 amino acids. Sample: PBMCs. The gene calls are TRBV5-4 and TRBJ2-5; 13 positions agree with TRBD2. The receptor was isolated from a male donor in good health and CMV-seronegative. The CDR3, as DNA: TGTGCCAGCAGCCGGGGACTAGCGGGGGAGACCCAGTACTTC. It translates to CASSRGLAGETQYF.